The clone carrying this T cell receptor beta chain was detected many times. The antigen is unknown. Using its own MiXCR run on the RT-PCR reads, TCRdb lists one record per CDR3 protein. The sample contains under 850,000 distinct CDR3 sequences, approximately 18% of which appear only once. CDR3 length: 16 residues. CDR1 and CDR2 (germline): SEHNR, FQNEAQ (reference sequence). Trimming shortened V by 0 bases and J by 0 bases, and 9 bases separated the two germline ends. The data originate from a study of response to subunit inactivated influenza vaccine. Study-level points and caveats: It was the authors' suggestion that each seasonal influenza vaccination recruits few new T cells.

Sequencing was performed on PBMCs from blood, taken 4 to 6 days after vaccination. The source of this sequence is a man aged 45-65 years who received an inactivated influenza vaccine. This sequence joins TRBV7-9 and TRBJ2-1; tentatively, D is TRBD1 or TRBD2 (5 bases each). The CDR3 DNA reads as TGTGCCAGCAGCTTAGCCGGGACCTTCTCCTACAATGAGCAGTTCTTC. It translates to CASSLAGTFSYNEQFF.